Shown below are 3 T cell receptor beta chains from a single sample sequenced in a study of shared clonotypes between healthy human individuals. Only in-frame clones appear in the TCRdb table, and some are missing; sequencing was by immunoSEQ multiplex PCR. The table records about half a million clones, over 60% of them present only once. What was sequenced was PBMCs. The receptors come from a woman aged 40-49 years in good health. Some clones in this sample may be carry-over from other donors' samples.

The chain couples TRBV27 to TRBJ2-6; the match to TRBD1 covers 11 bases. Germline V gives CDR1 MNHEY, CDR2 SMNVEV (reference sequence). The CDR3 sequence is 18 residues long. Trimming at V came to 0 bases and at J to 4 bases, leaving 5 bases not matched to a gene. The CDR3 is CASSLSGQGARGANVLTF. Here the CDR3 DNA reads TGTGCCAGCAGTTTATCTGGACAGGGGGCGCGCGGGGCCAACGTCCTGACTTTC.

A word on this clone: Only one base separates this from a far larger clonotype, so it likely reflects a read error. This sample also contains other DNA sequences that code for the same CDR3. The rearrangement joins TRBV19 to TRBJ1-5, with D possibly matching TRBD1 (5 bases). Between the trimmed V and J ends, which lost 5 bases and 8 bases, there was a span of 22 bases. CDR1 is LNHDA and CDR2 is SQIVND in the germline V gene (reference sequence). The CDR3 has 16 amino acids. CDR3 loop: CASSPLIDTGGKPQHF. In DNA form, the CDR3 reads TGTGCCAGTAGTCCTCTAATCGATACAGGAGGTAAGCCCCAGCATTTT.

The V gene is TRBV6-1, the J gene TRBJ2-7; D unresolved. Germline V CDR1 and CDR2: MNHNS, SASEGT. The CDR3 has 13 amino acids. V lost 4 bases and J lost 2, with 9 bases in between. For the CDR3, the DNA is TGTGCCAGCAGTGGGGCGCGTCCCTACGAGCAGTACTTC. Its protein is CASSGARPYEQYF.